Each of the 30 T cell receptor beta chains below was sequenced from the same sample in a study of pediatric ulcerative colitis. Only in-frame clones appear in the TCRdb table, and some are missing; sequencing was by immunoSEQ multiplex PCR. The sample carries about 60,000 clones, about 87% recorded once. The sequencing input was blood. All receptors derive from a boy younger than 18 who was a control in a study of pediatric ulcerative colitis.

The chain recombines TRBV25-1 with TRBJ2-5; 9 nucleotides line up with TRBD1. This CDR3 contains 15 residues. Germline loops: CDR1 MGHDK, CDR2 SYGVNS. J lost 4 bases, V lost 8 bases, and 11 bases had no gene match. CDR3 in DNA: TGTGCCAGCTATCCTGGACAGGGGAGGGTAGAGACCCAGTACTTC. Its protein product is CASYPGQGRVETQYF.

This sequence joins TRBV9 and TRBJ2-1; D may be TRBD2 (6 bases). Germline V gene lookup returns CDR1 SGDLS and CDR2 YYNGEE. With 0 bases removed from V and 5 bases from J, the gap between germline ends came to 12 bases. This CDR3 is built from 15 residues. The CDR3 spells CASSVGLGGHNEQFF. The CDR3 DNA follows: TGTGCCAGCAGCGTAGGACTAGGAGGACACAATGAGCAGTTCTTC.

The chain joins TRBV29-1 to TRBJ2-2; possibly TRBD1 for D (6 bases). CDR3 length: 12 residues. V was cut by 6 bases and J by 5 bases, with 10 bases left in between. Per the germline V gene, CDR1 is SQVTM and CDR2 is ANQGSEA. CDR3 residues: CSVFGTTGELFF. CDR3 in DNA: TGCAGCGTGTTCGGGACAACCGGGGAGCTGTTTTTT.

The J gene is TRBJ2-2, the V gene TRBV6-1; TRBD1 is a possible D gene (6 bases). V was shortened by 4 bases and J by 3 bases, with 12 bases between the two germline ends. Per the germline V gene, CDR1 is MNHNS and CDR2 is SASEGT. This CDR3 spans 15 amino acids. The CDR3 loop reads CASSVETGYTGELFF. The CDR3 DNA reads as TGTGCCAGCAGTGTGGAGACAGGCTACACCGGGGAGCTGTTTTTT.

A word on this clone: Sequence at one end of the junction differs from germline and may be a read error. The chain combines TRBV6-6 with TRBJ2-5, with D unresolved. The CDR3 runs to 13 residues. The germline V gene has CDR1 MNHNY and CDR2 SVGAGI (reference sequence). The DNA of the CDR3 is TGTGCCAGCAGTCACTCTCATGAGGAGACCCAGTACTTC. Translated, it gives CASSHSHEETQYF.

The rearrangement uses TRBV2 and TRBJ2-1; the D gene is possibly TRBD2 (7 bases). The V gene's germline CDR1 is SNHLY and CDR2 FYNNEI. Trimming cost V 10 bases and J 2 bases, with 15 bases left between them. This CDR3 spans 14 amino acids. CDR3 DNA sequence: TGTGCCACCGTCGGAGGGGGGGCCTACAATGAGCAGTTCTTC. Its protein is CATVGGGAYNEQFF.

The chain links TRBV9 to TRBJ2-1, with 13 bases lining up with TRBD2. V lost 4 bases and J lost 6; bases outside the gene matches: 7. CDR3 size: 16 residues. CDR1 and CDR2 (germline): SGDLS, YYNGEE. The CDR3 is CASSLRTSGSVNEQFF. In nucleotides, the CDR3 is TGTGCCAGCAGCCTCCGGACTAGCGGGAGCGTCAATGAGCAGTTCTTC.

In this sample, this clone turned up once. This chain joins TRBV29-1 and TRBJ1-4; the D is unclear. Germline assignment: CDR1 SQVTM and CDR2 ANQGSEA. This CDR3 has 13 amino acids. Deletions cut 4 bases from V and 10 bases from J, with 16 bases between. CDR3 in DNA: TGCAGCGTTGTCGTAACCAGAGGCGGAAAACTGTTTTTT. Protein product: CSVVVTRGGKLFF.

This rearrangement joins TRBV19 to TRBJ1-1, with 9 bases identical to TRBD1. V lost 3 bases to trimming and J lost 4 bases; unmatched junction nucleotides: 18. Germline V CDR1 and CDR2: LNHDA, SQIVND (reference sequence). This CDR3 comprises 19 residues. Here the CDR3 reads CASSIIHHSGQGSFTEAFF. In DNA, the CDR3 is TGTGCCAGTAGTATTATTCACCACTCGGGACAGGGTTCTTTCACTGAAGCTTTCTTT.

The chain carries TRBV5-4 and TRBJ2-6; D tentatively fits TRBD1 or TRBD2 (5 bases each). The CDR3 runs 12 residues. Trimming took 4 bases from V and 13 from J, leaving 12 bases between them. In germline, CDR1 is SGHNT, CDR2 YYREEE (reference sequence). CDR3: CASSPGTSVLTF. The CDR3 DNA sequence: TGTGCCAGCAGCCCCGGGACGTCGGTCCTGACTTTC.

The chain recombines TRBV4-3 with TRBJ1-4; D gene ambiguous. The CDR3 extends over 15 amino acids. CDR1 and CDR2 from the germline V gene are LGHNA and YSLEER. V lost 4 bases to trimming and J lost 5 bases, with 14 bases between them. CDR3 coding DNA: TGCGCCAGCAGCCGAGCGGTAGCGGGAAATGAAAAACTGTTTTTT. It yields the protein CASSRAVAGNEKLFF.

The chain has TRBV18 and TRBJ1-1; 9 nucleotides match TRBD1. V lost 3 bases and J lost 4; bases outside the gene matches: 9. The germline V gene has CDR1 KGHSH and CDR2 LQKENI. The CDR3 is 16 residues long. The CDR3 DNA is TGTGCCAGCTCACCGCGGACAGGGGTTACGAGCACTGAAGCTTTCTTT. Amino acid sequence: CASSPRTGVTSTEAFF.

This clone showed up just a few times. This CDR3 is CASTELAGVTGTGELFF. CDR3 nucleotide sequence: TGTGCCAGTACGGAGCTAGCGGGAGTCACTGGCACCGGGGAGCTGTTTTTT. The chain combines TRBV19 with TRBJ2-2; 10 bases align to TRBD2. The length of the CDR3 is 17 residues. CDR1 is LNHDA and CDR2 is SQIVND in the germline V gene (reference sequence). Trimming at V came to 7 bases and at J to 4 bases, leaving 12 bases not matched to a gene.

The chain combines TRBV30 with TRBJ1-5; D not certain. This CDR3 comprises 12 residues. The ends were cut back, 3 bases at V and 3 bases at J, with 6 bases in the middle. Germline CDR1 reads GTSNPN; CDR2 reads SVGIG (reference sequence). The CDR3 coding sequence is TGTGCCTGGAGCCACCCCAATCAGCCCCAGCATTTT. Translation gives CAWSHPNQPQHF.

The CDR3 nucleotides are TGTGCCAGCAGCTCAAGGGCGACTAGCGGGGGGAGAGATACGCAGTATTTT. This translates into CASSSRATSGGRDTQYF. V gene TRBV13 combines with J gene TRBJ2-3; 13 bases map to TRBD2. CDR3 size: 17 residues. V was pared by 4 bases and J by 5 bases, with 9 bases of the junction left unmatched. CDR1 PRHDT and CDR2 FYEKMQ come from the germline V gene (reference sequence).

The chain links TRBV11-2 to TRBJ2-1; no definite D call. The germline CDR1 and CDR2 sequences are SGHAT and FQNNGV. Trimming stripped 5 bases from V and 8 bases from J, with 7 bases between. This CDR3 region has 11 residues. CDR3 nucleotide sequence: TGTGCCAGCAGCCAGAGCTATGAGCAGTTCTTC. Protein: CASSQSYEQFF. Based on the CDR3 plus reference TRBV11-2 and TRBJ2-1, the full variable domain is EAGVAQSPRYKIIEKRQSVAFWCNPISGHATLYWYQQILGQGPKLLIQFQNNGVVDDSQLPKDRFSAERLKGVDSTLKIQPAKLEDSAVYLCASSQSYEQFFGPGTRLTVL.

This chain connects TRBV15 to TRBJ2-3, with 11 bases identical to TRBD2. After removal of 3 bases from V and 5 bases from J, the junction contained 4 bases not matched to a gene. Germline V gives CDR1 LNHNV, CDR2 YYDKDF (reference sequence). There are 15 residues in the CDR3. CDR3 loop: CATSRTSGKGDTQYF. As DNA, the CDR3 is TGTGCCACCAGCAGGACTAGCGGGAAGGGAGATACGCAGTATTTT.

This clone occurred a few times. The chain links TRBV11-2 to TRBJ1-2; D is undetermined. Germline assignment: CDR1 SGHAT and CDR2 FQNNGV. The CDR3 runs 12 residues. V shed 2 bases and J shed 6 bases, with 7 bases lying between them. The CDR3 DNA sequence: TGTGCCAGCAGCTTAACGGGCGATGGCTACACCTTC. Translation gives CASSLTGDGYTF.

The chain recombines TRBV5-1 with TRBJ2-3, with D possibly being TRBD2 (6 bases). V shed 3 bases and J shed 4 bases, with 12 bases lying between them. This CDR3 has 14 amino acids. CDR1 and CDR2 from the germline V gene are SGHRS and YFSETQ. CDR3 residues: CASSWELASDTQYF. The CDR3 DNA reads TGCGCCAGCAGCTGGGAGCTAGCGTCAGATACGCAGTATTTT.

The V gene is TRBV6-1, the J gene TRBJ2-1, with 10 positions matching TRBD2. V gave up 1 base and J gave up 7 bases; unmatched junction bases: 4. The CDR3 consists of 15 residues. Germline CDR1 and CDR2: MNHNS and SASEGT. The CDR3 nucleotides read TGTGCCAGCAGTGAAGGATCTAGCGGGGGAAATGAGCAGTTCTTC. Translation gives CASSEGSSGGNEQFF.

The gene calls are TRBV7-6 and TRBJ1-1; D not resolved. Trimming stripped 6 bases from V and 1 base from J, with 9 bases between. Germline assignment: CDR1 SGHVS and CDR2 FNYEAQ. This CDR3 has 13 residues. This CDR3 reads CASRLTGNTEAFF. As DNA, the CDR3 is TGTGCCAGCAGGTTAACGGGGAACACTGAAGCTTTCTTT.

The chain's CDR3 is CASSVGGTDAQPQHF. CDR3 nucleotide sequence: TGTGCCAGCAGTGTGGGGGGTACCGATGCTCAGCCCCAGCATTTT. The chain uses TRBV25-1 and TRBJ1-5, with a weak D call TRBD1 (5 bases). Germline CDR1 is MGHDK and CDR2 is SYGVNS. Trimming shortened V by 4 bases and J by 6 bases, and 16 bases separated the two germline ends. This CDR3 comprises 15 residues.

This sequence joins TRBV6-4 and TRBJ2-3; 9 nucleotides agree with TRBD2. J lost 0 bases, V lost 6 bases, and 7 bases had no gene match. This CDR3 comprises 16 residues. Germline CDR1 MRHNA, CDR2 SNTAGT. The CDR3 nucleotides are TGTGCCAGCAGCCAATTAGCGGGAGCTAGCACAGATACGCAGTATTTT. It codes for CASSQLAGASTDTQYF.

The chain joins TRBV18 to TRBJ2-1; TRBD2 matches at 9 bases. V was pared by 4 bases and J by 9 bases, with 19 bases of the junction left unmatched. The CDR3 sequence is 18 residues long. The germline gives CDR1 KGHSH, CDR2 LQKENI. CDR3 sequence (DNA): TGTGCCAGCTCACGGTATCCGCCTGGGGGGACTAGCACCCCTGAGCAGTTCTTC. Translated, it gives CASSRYPPGGTSTPEQFF.

CDR3 loop: CASSSPGQGSYEQYF. CDR3 DNA: TGTGCCAGCAGCTCCCCGGGACAGGGGTCCTACGAGCAGTACTTC. The chain employs TRBV7-6 and TRBJ2-7; 10 bases match TRBD1. This CDR3 is 15 amino acids long. J was trimmed by 1 base and V by 4 bases; bases with no gene match: 4. Germline loops: CDR1 SGHVS, CDR2 FNYEAQ.

This clone was detected once. The V call is TRBV4-1, the J call TRBJ2-7; 9 nucleotides agree with TRBD2. The germline CDR1 and CDR2 sequences are MGHRA and YSYEKL. This CDR3 is 18 amino acids long. The V gene end was trimmed by 3 bases and the J gene end by 3 bases; junction bases not matched to a gene: 15. The CDR3, as DNA: TGCGCCAGCAGCCAGGAGGTAAACCTGGGACTAGCTATCTACGAGCAGTACTTC. It codes for CASSQEVNLGLAIYEQYF.

This clone was detected a few times. Sequence at one end of the junction differs from germline and may be a read error. The chain employs TRBV7-6 and TRBJ1-2; a possible D gene is TRBD1 (5 bases). This CDR3 spans 12 amino acids. Per the germline V gene, CDR1 is SGHVS and CDR2 is FNYEAQ. Written as DNA, the CDR3 is TGTGCCAGCAGCTTAGTGTCCGGCAGGGCGTGGTTC. This gives the protein CASSLVSGRAWF.

The V and J genes are TRBV19 and TRBJ2-7, with 8 positions matching TRBD2. Per the germline V gene, CDR1 is LNHDA and CDR2 is SQIVND (reference sequence). CDR3 length equals 12 residues. J gave up 7 bases and V 10 bases, and 9 bases lay outside the gene matches. The CDR3 DNA is TGTGCCACCTCGGGGGGGCATGGTGAGCAGTACTTC. Protein sequence: CATSGGHGEQYF.

The chain carries TRBV7-2 and TRBJ2-7; D is undetermined. There are 12 residues in the CDR3. Germline values: CDR1 SGHTA, CDR2 FQGNSA. Trimming took 0 bases from V and 4 from J, leaving 4 bases between them. This CDR3 reads CASSLANYEQYF. CDR3 nucleotide sequence: TGTGCCAGCAGCTTAGCGAATTACGAGCAGTACTTC.

The chain recombines TRBV6-6 with TRBJ1-2; a weak D match, TRBD1 (5 bases). The CDR3 covers 13 residues. Trimming stripped 7 bases from V and 2 bases from J, with 11 bases between. Germline assignment: CDR1 MNHNY and CDR2 SVGAGI (reference sequence). The CDR3 region is CASTPGLNYGYTF. The CDR3 bases are TGTGCCAGCACTCCAGGGCTAAACTATGGCTACACCTTC.